This T cell receptor beta chain was captured in a study of STAT5B mutations in CD4+ large granular lymphocyte leukemia. Germline values: CDR1 ENHRY, CDR2 SYGVKD. J lost 0 bases, V lost 3 bases, and 3 bases had no gene match. The CDR3 totals 16 residues. Sequenced by immunoSEQ multiplex PCR; TCRdb stores in-frame clones only, minus some. The table includes thousands of clones, 65% to 80% detected once. V is TRBV10-3 and J is TRBJ2-7; 12 bases are a match to TRBD2. Material: PBMCs. This TCR derives from a woman in her sixties or seventies with CD4+ T-cell large granular lymphocyte leukemia. The CDR3 bases are TGTGCCATCAGTGATCAGACTAGCGGGAGCTCCTACGAGCAGTACTTC. It is translated as CAISDQTSGSSYEQYF.